The T cell receptor (beta chain) under discussion was sequenced for a study of Ad26.COV2.S vaccination and SARS-CoV-2 variants. The CDR3 runs 17 residues. V was cut by 5 bases and J by 0 bases, with 19 bases left in between. Germline V gives CDR1 SNHLY, CDR2 FYNNEI. Study results and limitations: Greater spike-specific TCR breadth was seen in vaccine recipients than in placebo recipients. With respect to non-spike TCR breadth, vaccine and placebo recipients were similar.

This sample's treatment: around 19 received Ad26.COV2.S at low or high dose, single or two shots; about 5 received placebo; per-sample allocation not given. Day 63 after the first injection of vaccine or placebo was the sampling time. At a Boston site, the person donating was an adult of 18-55 years. Sequenced by immunoSEQ multiplex PCR; TCRdb stores in-frame clones only, minus some. The sample comprises 300,000 to 400,000 clones, roughly 90% of which are singletons, and about 5.4% rests with the top ten. As to this clone: As yet, its antigen is unknown.

This clonotype originated in a person between 18 and 65 years old who received the Ad26.COV2.S COVID-19 vaccine or a placebo. The input for sequencing was peripheral blood, taken in a trial of Ad26.COV2.S vaccine versus placebo. This chain joins TRBV2 and TRBJ1-2; D call uncertain. CDR3 region: CASSPGIDMISNYGYTF. DNA of the CDR3: TGTGCCAGCAGTCCTGGGATAGACATGATTTCTAACTATGGCTACACCTTC.